A selection of T cell receptor beta chains follows, all from one sample in a study of shared clonotypes between healthy human individuals. Repertoires were generated with immunoSEQ multiplex PCR, while TCRdb's copy carries only in-frame clones and drops some. Of fewer than 700,000 clones in the sample, around 81% were seen once. Material for sequencing was PBMCs. The receptors here all came from a middle-aged woman in good health. Some clones in this sample may be carry-over from other donors' samples. The CDR3 runs from the conserved cysteine through the conserved F or W. A D gene is named only where the DNA matches it firmly. Clone size appears in some rows only: once, few, many, or a class for an expanded clone.

J gene	V gene	CDR3 length	clone size	D gene	CDR3 DNA	CDR3 protein
TRBJ2-5	TRBV28	16	.	TRBD1	TGTGCCAGCAGAGCCCGGGACAGGGTATACCAAGAGACCCAGTACTTC	CASRARDRVYQETQYF
TRBJ2-7	TRBV9	14	.	.	TGTGCCAGCAGCCCAAAGGTGGAACCCTACGAGCAGTACTTC	CASSPKVEPYEQYF
TRBJ2-7	TRBV14	15	.	.	TGTGCCAGCAGCCAAGATGGTGGGCTCTCCTACGAGCAGTACTTC	CASSQDGGLSYEQYF
TRBJ1-3	TRBV30	14	.	.	TGTGCCTGGAGTGTACTGAGGGGGAGAAACACCATATATTTT	CAWSVLRGRNTIYF
TRBJ1-2	TRBV5-4	12	once	.	TGTGCCAGCAGCTTTTCCGGGGATGGCTACACCTTC	CASSFSGDGYTF
TRBJ2-1	TRBV7-2	15	.	TRBD2	TGTGCCAGCAGCTTAGGACTAGCGGGAGTTCCCGAGCAGTTCTTC	CASSLGLAGVPEQFF
TRBJ2-6	TRBV5-1	16	.	.	TGCGCCAGCAGCTTGGCCGGAGGGGCTGGGGCCAACGTCCTGACTTTC	CASSLAGGAGANVLTF
TRBJ2-5	TRBV27	13	few	TRBD2	TGTGCCAGCAGTTTCGCGGGCGAGCGGGAGCAGTACTTC	CASSFAGEREQYF
TRBJ2-7	TRBV20-1	11	few	.	TGCAGTGCACGTCGCTCCTACGAGCAGTACTTC	CSARRSYEQYF
TRBJ2-1	TRBV2	13	.	.	TGTGCCAGCAGTGACGGCGGGGTCCATGAGCAGTTCTTC	CASSDGGVHEQFF
TRBJ2-5	TRBV19	14	.	TRBD1	TGTGCCAGTAGCACCGACAGGGCCCAAGAGACCCAGTACTTC	CASSTDRAQETQYF
TRBJ2-2	TRBV5-1	15	many	.	TGCGCCAGCCGGAGTACCGGGACCCTAACCGGGGAGCTGTTTTTT	CASRSTGTLTGELFF
TRBJ2-7	TRBV5-1	14	.	TRBD1	TGCGCCAGCAGCCCGGGACAGGGGATCCACGAGCAGTACTTC	CASSPGQGIHEQYF
TRBJ2-7	TRBV10-3	14	.	.	TGTGCCATCAGTGAGTCGACTCTGACTTACGAGCAGTACTTC	CAISESTLTYEQYF
TRBJ1-5	TRBV28	15	few	.	TGTGCCACCGTCCATACAGGTTATAGCAATCAGCCCCAGCATTTT	CATVHTGYSNQPQHF
TRBJ2-3	TRBV7-3	14	.	.	TGTGCCAGCAGCTTAAACCCAGGGACAGATACGCAGTATTTT	CASSLNPGTDTQYF
TRBJ1-3	TRBV6-1	16	.	TRBD1	TGTGCCAGCAGTGCTTCGGACAGGGAAGGGAGAAACACCATATATTTT	CASSASDREGRNTIYF
TRBJ2-7	TRBV18	19	.	TRBD2	TGTGCCAGCTCACCCCGACAGGACCCGACTAGCGGGATTTCCTACGAGCAGTACTTC	CASSPRQDPTSGISYEQYF
TRBJ2-2	TRBV2	15	.	TRBD2	TGTGCCAGCAGTGAAGGCGGGAGTGGAGGCGGGGAGCTGTTTTTT	CASSEGGSGGGELFF
TRBJ2-7	TRBV4-2	15	few	TRBD2	TGTGCCAGCAGCCTCCGACTAGCGGGAGATTACGAGCAGTACTTC	CASSLRLAGDYEQYF
TRBJ2-2	TRBV4-1	15	.	TRBD1	TGCGCCAGCAGCCAAGGACAGGGCTTAGACGGGGAGCTGTTTTTT	CASSQGQGLDGELFF
TRBJ2-5	TRBV7-2	14	.	.	TGTGCCAGCAGTCCGGGTGGGGCATTGGAGACCCAGTACTTC	CASSPGGALETQYF
TRBJ2-1	TRBV30	17	.	TRBD2	TGTGCCTGGAGTGGGTCTCCCCGGGGGAGGGCCCACAATGAGCAGTTCTTC	CAWSGSPRGRAHNEQFF
TRBJ2-7	TRBV6-6	16	.	TRBD1	TGTGCCAGCAGGACGGTTTTTGAGACAGGGGGATACGAGCAGTACTTC	CASRTVFETGGYEQYF
TRBJ2-3	TRBV5-1	15	many	.	TGCGCCAGCAGCTTGGATGCCGGAGGCGCAGATACGCAGTATTTT	CASSLDAGGADTQYF
TRBJ1-3	TRBV10-3	15	.	.	TGTGCCATCAGTGACCGGACGGACTCTGGAAACACCATATATTTT	CAISDRTDSGNTIYF
TRBJ2-1	TRBV11-2	16	.	TRBD2	TGTGCCAGCAGCACAGAGGTAGTTGGGACTAGCAATGAGCAGTTCTTC	CASSTEVVGTSNEQFF
TRBJ2-3	TRBV5-1	16	.	TRBD1	TGCGCCAGCAGCTTCGTGGGACAGGGGCCCACAGATACGCAGTATTTT	CASSFVGQGPTDTQYF
TRBJ1-5	TRBV5-4	16	.	TRBD1	TGTGCCAGCAGCCTTACAGGGGGAGGGAGCAATCAGCCCCAGCATTTT	CASSLTGGGSNQPQHF
TRBJ2-7	TRBV11-2	14	.	TRBD2	TGTGCCAGCAGCTCAAGCGGGGCGGTTGGCGAGCAGTACTTC	CASSSSGAVGEQYF
TRBJ2-1	TRBV25-1	16	once	TRBD2	TGTGCCAGCAGTGAAAGCAGCGGGAGGGCCTACAATGAGCAGTTCTTC	CASSESSGRAYNEQFF
TRBJ2-7	TRBV19	14	few	TRBD2	TGTGCCAGTAGTATCGGCGGGAGGGCCTACGAGCAGTACTTC	CASSIGGRAYEQYF
TRBJ2-2	TRBV5-6	14	.	.	TGTGCCGGATCGACAGGATCGAACACCGGGGAGCTGTTTTTT	CAGSTGSNTGELFF
TRBJ2-3	TRBV5-1	15	few	.	TGCGCCAGCACCCCCTTGGGCAGCCGGACAGATACGCAGTATTTT	CASTPLGSRTDTQYF
TRBJ2-7	TRBV6-4	14	.	TRBD2	TGTGCCCTAGCGGGCAGGTCCTTCTCCTACGAGCAGTACTTC	CALAGRSFSYEQYF
TRBJ2-7	TRBV5-4	15	.	TRBD2	TGTGCCAGCAGCACCAGCGGGACCAGCTCCTACGAGCAGTACTTC	CASSTSGTSSYEQYF
TRBJ2-1	TRBV11-2	14	.	TRBD1	TGTGCCAGCAGGGACAGGGGATCATACAATGAGCAGTTCTTC	CASRDRGSYNEQFF
TRBJ1-5	TRBV30	16	many	.	TGTGCCTGGAGTAGGCGGGACAATGGCTGGTGGGAGCCCCAGCATTTT	CAWSRRDNGWWEPQHF
TRBJ1-4	TRBV5-1	15	.	.	TGCGCCAGCAGCTTGGAAGTGGGGGGCGGTGAAAAACTGTTTTTT	CASSLEVGGGEKLFF
TRBJ2-1	TRBV6-1	15	.	TRBD2	TGTGCCAGCAGTGAAGTCACTAGCGGGTACAATGAGCAGTTCTTC	CASSEVTSGYNEQFF
TRBJ2-3	TRBV19	13	.	.	TGTGCCAGTAGTAAGGGATTGACAGATACGCAGTATTTT	CASSKGLTDTQYF
TRBJ2-3	TRBV5-6	12	once	.	TGTGCCAGCAGCTTGTCCGATAGTACGCAGTATTTT	CASSLSDSTQYF
TRBJ2-1	TRBV29-1	14	.	TRBD2	TGCAGCGCACAGACTAGCGGAGCCTACAATGAGCAGTTCTTC	CSAQTSGAYNEQFF
TRBJ2-1	TRBV9	15	.	TRBD2	TGTGCCAGCAGCGTAGCGAATAGCGGGCGCGATGAGCAGTTCTTC	CASSVANSGRDEQFF
TRBJ2-2	TRBV4-3	15	once	.	TGCGCCAGCAGCCAAGGACTGGGTTTCTCCGGGGAGCTGTTTTTT	CASSQGLGFSGELFF
TRBJ2-7	TRBV18	12	.	.	TGTGCCAGCTCACCACAGTCCCACGAGCAGTACTTC	CASSPQSHEQYF
TRBJ2-7	TRBV4-1	13	.	.	TGCGCCAGCAGCCAAGGGACCCAATACGAGCAGTACTTC	CASSQGTQYEQYF
TRBJ2-3	TRBV9	17	.	TRBD2	TGTGCCAGCACCCCCCCCACCGGGACTAGCGCCTCAGATACGCAGTATTTT	CASTPPTGTSASDTQYF